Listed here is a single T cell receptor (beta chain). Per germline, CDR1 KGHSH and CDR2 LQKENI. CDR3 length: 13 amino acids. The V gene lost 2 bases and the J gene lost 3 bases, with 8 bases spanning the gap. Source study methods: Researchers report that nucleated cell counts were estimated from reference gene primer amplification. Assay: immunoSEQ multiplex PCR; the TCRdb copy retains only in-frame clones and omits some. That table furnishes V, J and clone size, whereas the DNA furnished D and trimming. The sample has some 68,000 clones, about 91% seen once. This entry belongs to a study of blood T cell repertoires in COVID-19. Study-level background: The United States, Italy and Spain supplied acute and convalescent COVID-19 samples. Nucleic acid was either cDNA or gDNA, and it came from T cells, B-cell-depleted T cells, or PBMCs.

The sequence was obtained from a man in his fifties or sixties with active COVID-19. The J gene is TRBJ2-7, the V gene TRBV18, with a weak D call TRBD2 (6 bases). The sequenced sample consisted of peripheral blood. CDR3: CASSPASDYEQYF. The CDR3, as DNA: TGTGCCAGCTCACCAGCTAGCGACTACGAGCAGTACTTC.